The rows below give T cell receptor beta chains drawn from one sample of a study of T cell repertoires in cytomegalovirus infection. Their antigens are not known. TCRdb redid the calling of the reads with MiXCR, one entry per CDR3 protein. The sample consists of some 920,000 distinct CDR3 sequences, 31% of them appearing once. Material: cultured CD8+ T cells from PBMCs, obtained from culture after CMV antigen stimulation. The receptors were gathered from a human donor in good health (CMV status not recorded). Some clones in this sample may be carry-over from other donors' samples. CDR3s include the opening cysteine and the closing phenylalanine or tryptophan. The order of the fields is J gene, D gene, V gene, clone size, CDR3 protein, CDR3 DNA. D genes are given only for firm matches. Clone size is not always given. Where it is, it says once, few, many or a class for expanded clones.

TRBJ1-1,NA,TRBV20-1,many,CSASGTIGTEAFF,TGCAGTGCTAGTGGGACCATAGGCACTGAAGCTTTCTTT
TRBJ1-4,NA,TRBV7-6,NA,CASSPGGGDEKLFF,TGTGCCAGCAGCCCGGGAGGGGGAGATGAAAAACTGTTTTTT
TRBJ2-3,TRBD1,TRBV20-1,NA,CSARRRGDRATDTQYF,TGCAGTGCTCGCCGTAGGGGAGACAGGGCCACAGATACGCAGTATTTT
TRBJ2-3,TRBD1,TRBV27,NA,CASSPRGLVTDTQYF,TGTGCCAGCAGTCCCAGGGGGCTAGTAACAGATACGCAGTATTTT
TRBJ2-2,NA,TRBV6-1,few,CASSEAPVRTPGELFF,TGTGCCAGCAGTGAAGCGCCGGTCAGGACTCCCGGGGAGCTGTTTTTT
TRBJ2-1,TRBD2,TRBV27,NA,CASKLAGGNEQFF,TGTGCCAGCAAACTAGCGGGGGGCAATGAGCAGTTCTTC
TRBJ2-2,TRBD1,TRBV7-6,many,CASSLIFGQANTGELFF,TGTGCCAGCAGCTTAATTTTCGGACAGGCGAACACCGGGGAGCTGTTTTTT
TRBJ2-7,NA,TRBV7-6,few,CASSSVVAGYEQYF,TGTGCCAGCAGCTCCGTCGTGGCTGGCTACGAGCAGTACTTC
TRBJ1-3,NA,TRBV6-6,NA,CASSWDILDTIYF,TGTGCCAGCAGTTGGGACATCCTTGACACCATATATTTT
TRBJ2-3,TRBD2,TRBV11-2,few,CASSFALPSKSGGRTDTQYF,TGTGCCAGCAGCTTCGCCCTTCCTTCAAAGAGCGGGGGACGCACAGATACGCAGTATTTT
TRBJ2-7,NA,TRBV7-9,few,CASSPKQSTYEQYF,TGTGCCAGCAGCCCAAAACAGAGTACCTACGAGCAGTACTTC
TRBJ1-2,TRBD1,TRBV7-3,few,CASSPTPGTGRYGYTF,TGTGCCAGCAGCCCGACTCCCGGGACAGGGCGCTATGGCTACACCTTC
TRBJ2-5,NA,TRBV6-5,NA,CASSYSWGVETQYF,TGTGCCAGCAGTTACTCATGGGGGGTGGAGACCCAGTACTTC
TRBJ2-7,TRBD1,TRBV7-9,few,CASSLDRGPYF,TGTGCCAGCAGCTTAGACAGGGGCCCGTACTTC
TRBJ2-1,NA,TRBV7-8,many,CASSLERPLGVEQFF,TGTGCCAGCAGCTTAGAACGCCCACTAGGGGTTGAGCAGTTCTTC
TRBJ1-1,NA,TRBV5-1,few,CASSLGGQGFTEAFF,TGCGCCAGCAGCCTCGGGGGTCAAGGGTTTACTGAAGCTTTCTTT
TRBJ2-1,NA,TRBV19,few,CASSIDFWAGSDEQFF,TGTGCCAGTAGTATAGATTTCTGGGCAGGGAGCGATGAGCAGTTCTTC
TRBJ2-7,NA,TRBV6-5,few,CASSYQGATYEQYF,TGTGCCAGCAGTTACCAGGGAGCGACCTACGAGCAGTACTTC
TRBJ2-2,TRBD1,TRBV5-4,few,CASSPGGQGHSGELFF,TGTGCCAGCAGCCCTGGGGGACAGGGACATTCCGGGGAGCTGTTTTTT
TRBJ2-3,TRBD1,TRBV28,NA,CASNRDRAEDTQYF,TGTGCCAGCAACCGGGACAGGGCCGAAGATACGCAGTATTTT
TRBJ1-2,NA,TRBV10-3,NA,CAISEKQADGYTF,TGTGCCATCAGTGAAAAACAGGCAGATGGCTACACCTTC
TRBJ2-2,NA,TRBV6-2/TRBV6-3,few,CASSSRRLGLTGELFF,TGTGCCAGCAGTTCGCGTCGATTGGGCCTCACCGGGGAGCTGTTTTTT
TRBJ2-5,NA,TRBV12-3/TRBV12-4,few,CAIQKGRRETQYF,TGTGCCATCCAGAAGGGGAGGAGAGAGACCCAGTACTTC
TRBJ2-1,NA,TRBV27,few,CASSLWGATSYNEQFF,TGTGCCAGCAGTTTATGGGGCGCGACTTCCTACAATGAGCAGTTCTTC
TRBJ2-3,TRBD2,TRBV27,NA,CASSLLGLAGGSDTQYF,TGTGCCAGCAGTTTATTAGGGCTAGCGGGGGGTTCAGATACGCAGTATTTT
TRBJ1-2,NA,TRBV9,few,CASSVGRADYGYTF,TGTGCCAGCAGCGTTGGCAGGGCGGACTATGGCTACACCTTC
TRBJ1-6,NA,TRBV28,few,CASSLTGSTPLHF,TGTGCCAGCAGTTTAACAGGGAGTACACCCCTCCACTTT
TRBJ1-3,NA,TRBV28,few,CASSFWGDTIYF,TGTGCCAGCAGTTTCTGGGGTGACACCATATATTTT
TRBJ2-5,TRBD2,TRBV27,few,CASSQPGEGEYRETQYF,TGTGCCAGCAGTCAACCCGGGGAGGGAGAGTACCGAGAGACCCAGTACTTC
TRBJ1-2,NA,TRBV5-1,NA,CASSLGSDDGYTF,TGCGCCAGCAGCTTGGGTTCAGACGATGGCTACACCTTC
TRBJ2-3,TRBD2,TRBV6-2/TRBV6-3,NA,CASSPRLAGVSSTDTQYF,TGTGCCAGCAGCCCTAGACTAGCGGGGGTCTCTAGCACAGATACGCAGTATTTT
TRBJ1-1,TRBD1,TRBV3-1,once,CASSPWDRRATEAFF,TGTGCCAGCAGCCCATGGGACAGGAGGGCCACTGAAGCTTTCTTT
TRBJ1-4,TRBD1,TRBV2,few,CASSTPGQGGTNEKLFF,TGTGCCAGCAGTACTCCGGGACAGGGGGGAACTAATGAAAAACTGTTTTTT
TRBJ2-2,TRBD1,TRBV6-6,few,CASSYPDRGSTGELFF,TGTGCCAGCAGTTACCCGGACAGGGGAAGCACCGGGGAGCTGTTTTTT
TRBJ2-5,NA,TRBV10-3,many,CAISESSAAQETQYF,TGTGCCATCAGTGAGTCGAGTGCAGCCCAAGAGACCCAGTACTTC
TRBJ2-1,NA,TRBV27,few,CASSPTPPGSSYNEQFF,TGTGCCAGCAGTCCCACCCCGCCAGGGAGCTCCTACAATGAGCAGTTCTTC
TRBJ1-2,NA,TRBV10-3,few,CAIMAPTENYGYTF,TGTGCCATCATGGCCCCGACAGAGAACTATGGCTACACCTTC
TRBJ2-3,NA,TRBV4-1,few,CASSPSDLASTQYF,TGCGCCAGCAGCCCATCGGACCTTGCGAGCACGCAGTATTTT
TRBJ2-2,NA,TRBV10-3,NA,CAISSIKTPFANTGELFF,TGTGCCATCAGTTCCATTAAGACACCGTTCGCGAACACCGGGGAGCTGTTTTTT
TRBJ2-3,TRBD2,TRBV6-6,NA,CASSYSRKRGDLTDTQYF,TGTGCCAGCAGTTACTCGAGAAAGCGGGGGGACCTCACAGATACGCAGTATTTT
TRBJ2-1,NA,TRBV4-1,NA,CASSQEDSGNEQFF,TGCGCCAGCAGCCAAGAGGACAGTGGGAATGAGCAGTTCTTC
TRBJ1-4,NA,TRBV5-1,NA,CASSWGSTNEKLFF,TGCGCCAGCAGCTGGGGGAGTACTAATGAAAAACTGTTTTTT
TRBJ2-4,TRBD1,TRBV2,NA,CVSSGTGGEPKNIQYF,TGTGTCAGCAGTGGGACAGGGGGCGAGCCCAAAAACATTCAGTACTTC
TRBJ2-7,NA,TRBV12-3/TRBV12-4,NA,CASSPPDTSYEQYF,TGTGCCAGCAGTCCGCCGGACACTTCCTACGAGCAGTACTTC
TRBJ2-7,TRBD1,TRBV20-1,NA,CSARRTGGAYEQYF,TGCAGTGCTCGAAGGACAGGGGGAGCCTACGAGCAGTACTTC
TRBJ2-5,NA,TRBV15,NA,CATSRGRDYQETQYF,TGTGCCACCAGCAGAGGCAGAGACTACCAAGAGACCCAGTACTTC
TRBJ1-3,NA,TRBV7-6,NA,CASSPYRGNTIYF,TGTGCTAGCAGCCCTTACAGGGGAAACACCATATATTTT
TRBJ1-6,NA,TRBV15,NA,CATSREGSRRPLHF,TGTGCCACCAGCAGAGAAGGCAGCCGGAGACCCCTCCACTTT
TRBJ1-4,NA,TRBV9,NA,CASSAGWAATNEKLFF,TGTGCCAGCAGCGCAGGTTGGGCCGCAACTAATGAAAAACTGTTTTTT
TRBJ1-2,NA,TRBV14,few,CASAASRQGNNYGYTF,TGTGCCAGCGCAGCATCGAGGCAGGGGAATAACTATGGCTACACCTTC